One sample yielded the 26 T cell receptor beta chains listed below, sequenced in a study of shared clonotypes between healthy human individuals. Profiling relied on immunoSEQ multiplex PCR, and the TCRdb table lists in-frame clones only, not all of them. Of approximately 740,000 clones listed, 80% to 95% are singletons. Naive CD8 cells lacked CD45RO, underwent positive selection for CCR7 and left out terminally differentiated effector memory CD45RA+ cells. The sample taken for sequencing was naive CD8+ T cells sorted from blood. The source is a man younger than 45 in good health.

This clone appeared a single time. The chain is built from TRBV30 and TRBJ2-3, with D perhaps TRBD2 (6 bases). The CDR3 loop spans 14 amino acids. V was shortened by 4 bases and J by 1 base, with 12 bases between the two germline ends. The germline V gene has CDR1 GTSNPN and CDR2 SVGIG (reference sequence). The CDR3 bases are TGTGCCTGGAACCGGGACTTAGGCACAGATACGCAGTATTTT. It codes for CAWNRDLGTDTQYF.

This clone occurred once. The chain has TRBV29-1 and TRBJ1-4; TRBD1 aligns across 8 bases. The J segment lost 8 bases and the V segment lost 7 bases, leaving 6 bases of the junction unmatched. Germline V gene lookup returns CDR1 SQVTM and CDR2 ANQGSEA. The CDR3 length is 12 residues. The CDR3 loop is CSATGTGEKLFF. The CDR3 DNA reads TGCAGCGCCACCGGGACAGGCGAAAAACTGTTTTTT. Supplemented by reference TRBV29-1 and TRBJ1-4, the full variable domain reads SAVISQKPSRDICQRGTSLTIQCQVDSQVTMMFWYRQQPGQSLTLIATANQGSEATYESGFVIDKFPISRPNLTFSTLTVSNMSPEDSSIYLCSATGTGEKLFFGSGTQLSVL.

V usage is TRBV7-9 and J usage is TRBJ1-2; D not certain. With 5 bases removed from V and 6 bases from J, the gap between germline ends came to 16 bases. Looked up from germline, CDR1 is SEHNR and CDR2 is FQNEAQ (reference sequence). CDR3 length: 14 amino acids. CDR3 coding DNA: TGTGCCAGCAGCATGGACTCTATTGTGGATGGCTACACCTTC. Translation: CASSMDSIVDGYTF.

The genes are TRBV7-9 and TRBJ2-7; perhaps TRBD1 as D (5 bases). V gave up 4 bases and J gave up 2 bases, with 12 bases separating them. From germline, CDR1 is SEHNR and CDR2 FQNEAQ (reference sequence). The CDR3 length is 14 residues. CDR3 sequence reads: CASSSTVPPYEQYF. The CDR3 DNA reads TGTGCCAGCAGCTCGACAGTCCCCCCCTACGAGCAGTACTTC.

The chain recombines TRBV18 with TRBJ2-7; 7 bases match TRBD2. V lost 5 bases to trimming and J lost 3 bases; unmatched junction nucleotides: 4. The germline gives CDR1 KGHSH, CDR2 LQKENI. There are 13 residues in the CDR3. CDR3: CASSEGTNYEQYF. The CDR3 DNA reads TGTGCCAGCTCAGAAGGGACTAACTACGAGCAGTACTTC.

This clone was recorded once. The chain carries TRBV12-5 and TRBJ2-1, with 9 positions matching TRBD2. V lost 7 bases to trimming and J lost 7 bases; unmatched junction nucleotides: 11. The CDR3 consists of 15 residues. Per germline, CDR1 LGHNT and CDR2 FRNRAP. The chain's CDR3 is CASALWLAGLNEQFF. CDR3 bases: TGTGCTAGTGCCCTGTGGCTAGCGGGGTTAAATGAGCAGTTCTTC.

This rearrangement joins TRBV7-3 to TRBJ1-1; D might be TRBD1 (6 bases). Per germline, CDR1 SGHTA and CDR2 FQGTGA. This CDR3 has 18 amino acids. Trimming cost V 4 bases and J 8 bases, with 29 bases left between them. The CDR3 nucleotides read TGTGCCAGCAGCTCCAACAGGGTGACGGCACAGAAGGAGCAAGAAGCTTTCTTT. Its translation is CASSSNRVTAQKEQEAFF.

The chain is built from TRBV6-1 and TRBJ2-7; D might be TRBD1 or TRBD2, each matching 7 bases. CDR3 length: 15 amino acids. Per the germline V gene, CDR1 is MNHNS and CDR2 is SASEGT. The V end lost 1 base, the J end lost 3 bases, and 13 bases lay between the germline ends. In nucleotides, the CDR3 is TGTGCCAGCAGTGAAGAGGGGGGGGACAGCTACGAGCAGTACTTC. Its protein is CASSEEGGDSYEQYF.

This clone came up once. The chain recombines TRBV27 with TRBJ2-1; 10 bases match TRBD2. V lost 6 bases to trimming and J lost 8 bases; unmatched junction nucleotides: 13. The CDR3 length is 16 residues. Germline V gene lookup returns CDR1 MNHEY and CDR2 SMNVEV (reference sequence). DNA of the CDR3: TGTGCCAGCAGGGCCATTAAGACTAGCGGGTTAGATGAGCAGTTCTTC. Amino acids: CASRAIKTSGLDEQFF.

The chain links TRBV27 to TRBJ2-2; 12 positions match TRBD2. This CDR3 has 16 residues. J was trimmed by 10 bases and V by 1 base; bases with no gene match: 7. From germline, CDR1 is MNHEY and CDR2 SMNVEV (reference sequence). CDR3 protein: CASSLWLAGGKPELFF. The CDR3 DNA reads TGTGCCAGCAGTTTATGGCTAGCGGGAGGGAAGCCGGAGCTGTTTTTT.

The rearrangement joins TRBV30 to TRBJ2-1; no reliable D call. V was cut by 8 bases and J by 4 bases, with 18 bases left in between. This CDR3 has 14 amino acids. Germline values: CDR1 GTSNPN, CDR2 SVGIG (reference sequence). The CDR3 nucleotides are TGTGCCCAGACCCCCGCTTTCACTTACAATGAGCAGTTCTTC. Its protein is CAQTPAFTYNEQFF. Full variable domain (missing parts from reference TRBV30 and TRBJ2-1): SQTIHQWPATLVQPVGSPLSLECTVEGTSNPNLYWYRQAAGRGLQLLFYSVGIGQISSEVPQNLSASRPQDRQFILSSKKLLLSDSGFYLCAQTPAFTYNEQFFGPGTRLTVL.

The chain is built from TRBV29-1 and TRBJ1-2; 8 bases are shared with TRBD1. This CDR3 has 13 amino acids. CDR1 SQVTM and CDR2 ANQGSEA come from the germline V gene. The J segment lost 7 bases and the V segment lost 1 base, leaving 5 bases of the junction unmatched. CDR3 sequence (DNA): TGCAGCGTTGAAGGGCAGGGGGCGGGTGGCTACACCTTC. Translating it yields CSVEGQGAGGYTF.

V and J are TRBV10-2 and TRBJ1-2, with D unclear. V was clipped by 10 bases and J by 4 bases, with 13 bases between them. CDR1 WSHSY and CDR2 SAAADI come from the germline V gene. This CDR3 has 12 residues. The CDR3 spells CAIVEGSYGYTF. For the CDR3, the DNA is TGCGCCATCGTAGAGGGAAGCTATGGCTACACCTTC.

The CDR3 sequence is CASSLGGPYYEQYF. CDR3 DNA sequence: TGCGCCAGCAGCTTGGGGGGACCATACTACGAGCAGTACTTC. This chain joins TRBV5-1 and TRBJ2-7; tentatively, D is TRBD1 or TRBD2 (5 bases each). Between the trimmed V and J ends, which lost 0 bases and 3 bases, there was a span of 10 bases. Germline V CDR1 and CDR2: SGHRS, YFSETQ. This CDR3 has 14 amino acids.

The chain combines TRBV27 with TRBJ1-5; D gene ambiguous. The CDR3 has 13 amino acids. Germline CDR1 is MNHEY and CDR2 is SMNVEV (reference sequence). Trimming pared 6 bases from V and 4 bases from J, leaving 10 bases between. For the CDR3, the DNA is TGTGCCAGCAGCCCAAATCTTAATCAGCCCCAGCATTTT. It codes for CASSPNLNQPQHF.

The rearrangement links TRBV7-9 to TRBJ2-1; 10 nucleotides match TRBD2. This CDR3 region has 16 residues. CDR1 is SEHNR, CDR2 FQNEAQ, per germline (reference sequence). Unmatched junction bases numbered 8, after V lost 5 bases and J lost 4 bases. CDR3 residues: CASSPRTSGVYNEQFF. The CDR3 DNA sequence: TGTGCCAGCAGCCCCCGGACTAGCGGAGTTTACAATGAGCAGTTCTTC.

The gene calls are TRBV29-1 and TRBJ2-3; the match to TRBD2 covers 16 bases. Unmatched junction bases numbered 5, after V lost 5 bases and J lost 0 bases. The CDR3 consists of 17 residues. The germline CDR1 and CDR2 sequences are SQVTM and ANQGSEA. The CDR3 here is CSVQGLAGGPSTDTQYF. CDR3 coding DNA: TGCAGCGTTCAGGGACTAGCGGGGGGGCCTAGCACAGATACGCAGTATTTT.

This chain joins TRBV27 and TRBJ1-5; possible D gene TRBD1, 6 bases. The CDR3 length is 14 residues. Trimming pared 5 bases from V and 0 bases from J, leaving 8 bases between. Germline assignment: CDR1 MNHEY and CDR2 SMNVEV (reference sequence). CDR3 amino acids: CASSGGGSNQPQHF. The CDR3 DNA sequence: TGTGCCAGCAGTGGAGGGGGTAGCAATCAGCCCCAGCATTTT.

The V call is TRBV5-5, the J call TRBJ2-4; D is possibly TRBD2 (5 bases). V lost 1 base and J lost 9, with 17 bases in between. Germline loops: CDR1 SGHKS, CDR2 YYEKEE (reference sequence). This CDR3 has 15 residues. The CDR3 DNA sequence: TGTGCCAGCAGCTTGAATGGGGAGTGGTATAGCATTCAGTACTTC. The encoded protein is CASSLNGEWYSIQYF.

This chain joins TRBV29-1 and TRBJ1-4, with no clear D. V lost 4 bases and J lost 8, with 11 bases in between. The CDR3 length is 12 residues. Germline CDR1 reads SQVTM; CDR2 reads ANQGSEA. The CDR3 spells CSVGIGGEKLFF. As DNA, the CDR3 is TGCAGCGTTGGAATAGGAGGCGAAAAACTGTTTTTT. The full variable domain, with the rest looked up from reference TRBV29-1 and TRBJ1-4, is SAVISQKPSRDICQRGTSLTIQCQVDSQVTMMFWYRQQPGQSLTLIATANQGSEATYESGFVIDKFPISRPNLTFSTLTVSNMSPEDSSIYLCSVGIGGEKLFFGSGTQLSVL.

The CDR3, as DNA: TGTGCCAGCAGCTTCGAGGGCAGGACCGAGCAGTACTTC. Protein sequence: CASSFEGRTEQYF. The chain couples TRBV13 to TRBJ2-7, with a weak D call TRBD2 (5 bases). Germline values: CDR1 PRHDT, CDR2 FYEKMQ (reference sequence). The CDR3 is 13 amino acids. V was clipped by 3 bases and J by 6 bases, with 12 bases between them.

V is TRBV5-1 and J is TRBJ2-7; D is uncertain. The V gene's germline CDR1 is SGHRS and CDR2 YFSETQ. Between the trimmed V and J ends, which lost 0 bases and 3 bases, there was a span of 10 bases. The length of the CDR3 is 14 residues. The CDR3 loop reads CASSLASEGYEQYF. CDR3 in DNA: TGCGCCAGCAGCTTGGCCAGCGAAGGCTACGAGCAGTACTTC.

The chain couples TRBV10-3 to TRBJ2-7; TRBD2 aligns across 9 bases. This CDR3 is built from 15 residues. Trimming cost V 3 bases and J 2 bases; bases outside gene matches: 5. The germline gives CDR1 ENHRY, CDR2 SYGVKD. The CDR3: CAISDSAGGTYEQYF. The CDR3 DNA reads TGTGCCATCAGTGATAGTGCGGGAGGGACCTACGAGCAGTACTTC.

The CDR3 sequence: CAWSRSGTSDTQYF. The CDR3 coding sequence is TGTGCCTGGAGTCGATCGGGGACGTCAGATACGCAGTATTTT. The rearrangement uses TRBV30 and TRBJ2-3; the D call may be TRBD1 or TRBD2 (5 bases each). Looked up from germline, CDR1 is GTSNPN and CDR2 is SVGIG (reference sequence). The CDR3 extends over 14 amino acids. V was pared by 2 bases and J by 4 bases, with 13 bases between.

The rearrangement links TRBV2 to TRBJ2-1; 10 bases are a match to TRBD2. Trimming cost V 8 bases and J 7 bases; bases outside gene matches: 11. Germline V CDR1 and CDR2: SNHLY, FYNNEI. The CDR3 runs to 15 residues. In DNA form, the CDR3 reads TGTGCCAGCGGCCTCCTAGCGGGAGTTGGGAATGAGCAGTTCTTC. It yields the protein CASGLLAGVGNEQFF.

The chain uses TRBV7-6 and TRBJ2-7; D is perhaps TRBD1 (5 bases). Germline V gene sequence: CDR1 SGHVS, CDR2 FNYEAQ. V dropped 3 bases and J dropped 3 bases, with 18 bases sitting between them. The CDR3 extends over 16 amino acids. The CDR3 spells CASSFEKGPYFYEQYF. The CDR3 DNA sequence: TGTGCCAGCAGCTTTGAGAAGGGGCCCTATTTCTACGAGCAGTACTTC.